The entry below gives a single T cell receptor beta chain sequence along with its context. Its antigen is not known. The ends were cut back, 1 base at V and 6 bases at J, with 12 bases in the middle. This CDR3 spans 14 amino acids. CDR1 SEHNR and CDR2 FQNEAQ come from the germline V gene (reference sequence). TCRdb keeps only in-frame clones here, not all; method: immunoSEQ multiplex PCR. Among tens of thousands of clones listed, 93% were seen once. The investigators sampled blood at baseline, at cycle 4 day 1, and at cycle 7 day 1. The data originate from a study of OX40 agonist ivuxolimab in advanced cancers. Looking at the study overall: The dose of intravenous ivuxolimab that patients received every 2 weeks ranged from 0.01 to 10 mg/kg. Three individuals attained partial responses, comprising one hepatocellular carcinoma case and two cutaneous melanoma cases.

Whole-study results and caveats: The CD4+ and CD8+ T cells in the blood had expanded clonally by week 6 at 0.1 to 3.0 mg/kg.

The sequences come from CD4+ or CD8+ T cells sorted from blood, collected in a trial of the OX40 agonist ivuxolimab. This TCR was sampled from an adult with an advanced solid tumor such as melanoma, head and neck, liver or kidney cancer. J is TRBJ1-1 and V is TRBV7-9; possibly TRBD1 for D (5 bases). DNA of the CDR3: TGTGCCAGCAGCTTAGAGGCAGGGCAGCCTGAAGCTTTCTTT. Encoded protein: CASSLEAGQPEAFF.